Sequencing of this T cell receptor (beta chain) was carried out in a study of blood T cell repertoires in COVID-19. Study overall: Sites across the United States, Italy and Spain contributed samples from acute and convalescent COVID-19. From T cells, B-cell-depleted T cells, or PBMCs came the material, which was cDNA or gDNA.

Per the study methods: Reference gene primer amplification yielded estimated nucleated cell counts. TCRdb keeps only in-frame clones here, not all; method: immunoSEQ multiplex PCR. The V and J calls and clone size are taken from that table; D and trimming were inferred from the DNA. The top ten hold 9.5% to 13% of the sample, which has 150,000 to 200,000 clones, more than 65% seen once. The CDR3 is 16 amino acids. The germline V gene encodes CDR1 MDHEN and CDR2 SYDVKM. Trimming removed 6 bases from V and 3 bases from J; junction bases left unmatched: 13. The TCR comes from a man between 70 and 80 years old with active or convalescent COVID-19. The sequenced sample was peripheral blood. The V call is TRBV28, the J call TRBJ2-7, with 8 bases lining up with TRBD1. The CDR3 region is CASSGAGAGGNYEQYF. The CDR3, as DNA: TGTGCCAGCAGCGGTGCCGGGGCAGGGGGCAACTACGAGCAGTACTTC.